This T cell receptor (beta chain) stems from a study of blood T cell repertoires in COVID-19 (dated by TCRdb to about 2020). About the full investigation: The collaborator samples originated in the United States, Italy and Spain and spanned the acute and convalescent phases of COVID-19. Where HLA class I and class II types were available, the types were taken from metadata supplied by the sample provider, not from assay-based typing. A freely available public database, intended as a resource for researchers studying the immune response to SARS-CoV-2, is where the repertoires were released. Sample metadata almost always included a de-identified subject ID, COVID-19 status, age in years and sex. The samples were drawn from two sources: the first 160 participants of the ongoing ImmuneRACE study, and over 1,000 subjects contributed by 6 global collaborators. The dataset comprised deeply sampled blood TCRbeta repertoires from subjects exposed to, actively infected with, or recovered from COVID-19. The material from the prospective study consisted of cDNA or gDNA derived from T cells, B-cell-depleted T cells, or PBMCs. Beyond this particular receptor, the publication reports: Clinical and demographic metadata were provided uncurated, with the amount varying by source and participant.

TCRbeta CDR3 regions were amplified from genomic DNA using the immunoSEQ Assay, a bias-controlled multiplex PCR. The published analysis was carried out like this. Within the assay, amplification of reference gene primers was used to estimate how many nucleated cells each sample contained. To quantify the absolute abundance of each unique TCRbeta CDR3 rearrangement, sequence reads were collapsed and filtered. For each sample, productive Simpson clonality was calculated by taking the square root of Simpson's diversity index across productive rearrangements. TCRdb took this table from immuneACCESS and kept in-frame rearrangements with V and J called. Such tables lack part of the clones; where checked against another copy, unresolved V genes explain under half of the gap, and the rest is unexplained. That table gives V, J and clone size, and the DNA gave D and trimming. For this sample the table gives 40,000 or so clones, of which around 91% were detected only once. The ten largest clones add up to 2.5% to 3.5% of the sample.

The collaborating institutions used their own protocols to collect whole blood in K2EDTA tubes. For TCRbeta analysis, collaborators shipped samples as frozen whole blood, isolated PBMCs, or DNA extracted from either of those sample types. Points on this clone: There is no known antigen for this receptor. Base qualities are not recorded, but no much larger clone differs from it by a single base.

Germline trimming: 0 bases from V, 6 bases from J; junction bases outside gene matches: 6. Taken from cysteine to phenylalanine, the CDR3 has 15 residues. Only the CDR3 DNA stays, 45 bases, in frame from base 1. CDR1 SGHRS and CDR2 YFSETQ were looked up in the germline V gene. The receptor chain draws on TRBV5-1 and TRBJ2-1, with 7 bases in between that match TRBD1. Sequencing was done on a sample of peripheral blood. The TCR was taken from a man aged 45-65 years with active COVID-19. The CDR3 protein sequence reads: CASSLGQGQFNEQFF. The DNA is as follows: TGCGCCAGCAGCTTGGGACAGGGACAATTCAATGAGCAGTTCTTC.